There are a few counts of the clone carrying this T cell receptor beta chain. Its antigen remains unknown. V was pared by 2 bases and J by 8 bases, with 6 bases between. Germline V gene data show CDR1 as LNHDA and CDR2 as SQIVND (reference sequence). This CDR3 comprises 12 residues. The data originate from a study of T cell clones after liver transplantation. For the study at large: Patients counted as tolerant after at least one year off all immunosuppression, enzymes not exceeding twice normal. Study observations and caveats: Post-transplant, graft-donor-reactive CD4 TCRbeta sequences in blood dropped significantly in most of the 8 subjects.

TCRdb keeps only in-frame clones here, not all; method: immunoSEQ multiplex PCR. The sample records over 50,000 clones, approximately 87% being singletons. CD3+CD4+ and CD3+CD8+ cells were FACS-sorted from thawed unstimulated PBMCs. Here the sequenced sample was CD8+ T cells from blood, taken 12 months after liver transplant. The rearrangement uses TRBV19 and TRBJ1-4; D is ambiguous. The TCR sequence derives from a human patient who received a liver transplant. Some T cells here may be from the graft donor. The CDR3 DNA reads as TGTGCCAGTAGTATAATGGAGGAAAAACTGTTTTTT. Translation gives CASSIMEEKLFF.